Listed below are T cell receptor delta chains from one sample, sequenced in a study of gamma-delta chains in newborns, infants, children. TCRdb re-analyzed the reads via CATT. The table lists 8,500 to 10,000 delta-chain clones, 22% of them singletons. Sequencing was performed on blood. The source is a child who was a newborn, infant or young child, either healthy, febrile or measles-vaccinated (not recorded which). The CDR3 runs from the conserved cysteine through the conserved F or W. Fields, in order: clone size, D gene, J gene, V gene, CDR3 protein, CDR3 DNA. D genes are given only for firm matches. Clone size is shown for a subset of rows, as once, few, many or a class of expanded clone.

medium-sized | TRDD3 | TRDJ1 | TRDV3 | CALQLWGIRGPDKLIF | TGTGCCCTGCAGCTCTGGGGGATCCGTGGTCCCGATAAACTCATCTTT
medium-sized | NA | TRDJ1 | TRDV2 | CACDGIVTDKLIF | TGTGCCTGTGACGGGATCGTCACCGATAAACTCATCTTT
NA | TRDD3 | TRDJ1 | TRDV2 | CACDAWGPLADKLIF | TGTGCCTGTGACGCCTGGGGGCCCCTCGCCGATAAACTCATCTTT
medium-sized | NA | TRDJ1 | TRDV2 | CACDTAGARADKLIF | TGTGCCTGTGACACCGCTGGGGCGAGGGCCGATAAACTCATCTTT
NA | NA | TRDJ1 | TRDV1 | CALGEPPGNRPWGLGTDKPIF | NA
once | TRDD3 | TRDJ1 | TRDV2 | CACDTGSLGDTNPNTDKLIF | TGTGCCTGTGACACTGGTTCACTGGGGGATACCAACCCTAACACCGATAAACTCATCTTT
NA | TRDD3 | TRDJ3 | TRDV2 | CACDPFTGGIRSSWDTRQMFF | TGTGCCTGTGACCCATTTACTGGGGGGATTCGTAGCTCCTGGGACACCCGACAGATGTTTTTC
few | TRDD3 | TRDJ1 | TRDV2 | CACEGLGALGDKLIF | TGTGCCTGTGAGGGTCTGGGGGCGTTGGGCGATAAACTCATCTTT
few | NA | TRDJ1 | TRDV1 | CALGESISLPVLVYTDKLIF | TGTGCTCTTGGGGAAAGTATCTCCCTACCGGTACTGGTCTACACCGATAAACTCATCTTT
NA | TRDD3 | TRDJ1 | TRDV2 | CACDNRMGETGTDKIIF | TGTGCCTGTGACAACAGAATGGGGGAGACGGGTACCGATAAAATCATCTTT
few | TRDD3 | TRDJ1 | TRDV2 | CACDTVTGGQRGYDKLIF | TGTGCCTGTGACACCGTGACTGGGGGTCAACGAGGGTACGATAAACTCATCTTT
NA | TRDD3 | TRDJ1 | TRDV2 | CACDTVETGGVTDKLIF | TGTGCCTGTGACACCGTTGAAACTGGGGGAGTAACCGATAAACTCATCTTT
NA | TRDD3 | TRDJ1 | TRDV1 | CALGETVVLYWGTPLDKLIF | TGTGCTCTTGGGGAAACGGTGGTCCTTTATTGGGGGACCCCACTTGATAAACTCATCTTT
few | TRDD3 | TRDJ1 | TRDV2 | CACDTGRITGGYPDKLIF | TGTGCCTGTGACACCGGGAGAATTACTGGGGGATATCCCGATAAACTCATCTTT
NA | TRDD3 | TRDJ1 | TRDV2 | CACDRIRVAGWGIRHPYTDKLIF | TGTGCCTGTGACCGAATACGGGTGGCGGGCTGGGGGATACGCCACCCGTACACCGATAAACTCATCTTT
once | TRDD3 | TRDJ1 | TRDV2 | CACDTLGGGDKLIF | TGTGCCTGTGACACGCTGGGGGGAGGCGATAAACTCATCTTT
few | NA | TRDJ1 | TRDV1 | CALGELTLAFLSSPEFLGYASTDKLIF | TGTGCTCTTGGGGAACTCACCCTGGCCTTCCTAAGTTCCCCCGAGTTCCTGGGATACGCGAGCACCGATAAACTCATCTTT
NA | NA | TRDJ1 | TRDV2 | CACDAVGYTDKLIF | TGTGCCTGTGACGCTGTGGGGTACACCGATAAACTCATCTTT
NA | TRDD3 | TRDJ1 | TRDV2 | CAGDTWGTDKLIF | TGTGCCGGTGACACCTGGGGGACCGATAAACTCATCTTT
NA | NA | TRDJ1 | TRDV2 | CACDTVLKSGDDTDKLIF | TGTGCCTGTGACACCGTTTTAAAGAGTGGGGACGACACCGATAAACTCATCTTT
few | TRDD3 | TRDJ1 | TRDV2 | CACDNLVLGDTPTDKLIF | TGTGCCTGTGACAACCTCGTACTGGGGGATACGCCCACCGATAAACTCATCTTT
few | TRDD3 | TRDJ1 | TRDV2 | CACDKVGETDKLIF | TGTGCCTGTGACAAAGTGGGGGAAACCGATAAACTCATCTTT
few | NA | TRDJ1 | TRDV2 | CACDTLSRGEYTDKLIF | TGTGCCTGTGACACCCTTAGCCGGGGGGAGTACACCGATAAACTCATCTTT
NA | TRDD3 | TRDJ1 | TRDV2 | CACDTLSGGGYESDKLIF | TGTGCCTGTGACACCCTATCTGGTGGGGGATACGAGTCGGATAAACTCATCTTT
once | TRDD3 | TRDJ1 | TRDV2 | CACDTLKLGDTREGITDKLIF | TGTGCCTGTGACACCCTAAAATTGGGGGATACGCGAGAGGGTATTACCGATAAACTCATCTTT
few | TRDD3 | TRDJ1 | TRDV1 | CALGELPPKVLGDTIWNTDKLIF | TGTGCTCTTGGGGAACTCCCACCGAAAGTTTTGGGGGATACTATTTGGAACACCGATAAACTCATCTTT
NA | TRDD3 | TRDJ1 | TRDV2 | CACDLVLGDTFNSPQYTDKLIF | TGTGCCTGTGACCTGGTACTGGGGGATACTTTTAACTCCCCCCAGTACACCGATAAACTCATCTTT
few | TRDD3 | TRDJ2 | TRDV2 | CACDPTGGYGALTAQLFF | TGTGCCTGTGACCCTACTGGGGGATACGGAGCTTTGACAGCACAACTCTTCTTT
NA | TRDD3 | TRDJ1 | TRDV2 | CACDTLQPPLRGDNTDKLIF | TGTGCCTGTGACACTCTTCAGCCCCCCTTGCGGGGGGATAACACCGATAAACTCATCTTT
few | NA | TRDJ1 | TRDV2 | CACGTLRPLTDKLIF | TGTGCCTGTGGCACCCTGAGGCCTCTTACCGATAAACTCATCTTT
NA | NA | TRDJ1 | TRDV2 | CACDTWGSSGEKGADKIIF | TGTGCCTGTGACACCTGGGGAAGCAGTGGGGAAAAAGGGGCCGATAAAATCATCTTT
medium-sized | NA | TRDJ1 | TRDV2 | CACDIVGSNTDKLIF | TGTGCCTGTGACATCGTGGGGTCCAACACCGATAAACTCATCTTT
medium-sized | TRDD3 | TRDJ3 | TRDV2 | CACVSLGIGGLRPWDTRQMFF | TGTGCCTGTGTTTCCCTGGGGATAGGGGGCCTTCGTCCCTGGGACACCCGACAGATGTTTTTC
medium-sized | TRDD3 | TRDJ1 | TRDV2 | CACDTLGDQYTDKLIF | TGTGCCTGTGACACATTGGGGGACCAATACACCGATAAACTCATCTTT
few | NA | TRDJ1 | TRDV2 | CACDGLGYTDKLIF | TGTGCTTGTGACGGCTTGGGTTACACCGATAAACTCATCTTT
medium-sized | TRDD3 | TRDJ1 | TRDV2 | CACDAMGDISYTDKLIF | TGTGCCTGTGACGCCATGGGGGATATTTCGTACACCGATAAACTCATCTTT
NA | TRDD3 | TRDJ1 | TRDV2 | CACDTMPTSGGYDPDKLIF | TGTGCCTGTGACACCATGCCTACGAGTGGGGGATACGACCCCGATAAACTCATCTTT
NA | NA | TRDJ2 | TRDV2 | CACDSIGNGWAGGLALTAQLFF | TGTGCCTGTGACTCAATCGGTAACGGCTGGGCGGGGGGGCTTGCTTTGACAGCACAACTCTTCTTT
medium-sized | TRDD3 | TRDJ3 | TRDV2 | CACDPTGGESSWDTRQMFF | TGTGCCTGTGACCCGACTGGGGGGGAAAGCTCCTGGGACACCCGACAGATGTTTTTC